Reported below is one T cell receptor beta chain. The sample comes from a study of shared clonotypes between healthy human individuals. V gave up 4 bases and J gave up 0 bases, with 15 bases separating them. The length of the CDR3 is 16 residues. Per the germline V gene, CDR1 is SGHTA and CDR2 is FQGNSA. Repertoires were generated with immunoSEQ multiplex PCR, while TCRdb's copy carries only in-frame clones and drops some. Seen here are 2 million to 2.5 million clones, 85% to 95% observed once, and the top ten hold approximately 0.4%. The chain has TRBV7-2 and TRBJ1-1, with D unresolved. This sequence originates from a man younger than 30 in good health. Some clones in this sample may be carry-over from other donors' samples. Sequencing was done on a sample of naive CD4+ T cells from PBMCs. Subset: CD45RA+ positively selected. The CDR3 protein is CASSSLAYSVNTEAFF. DNA for the CDR3: TGTGCCAGCAGCTCGTTAGCTTACTCGGTGAACACTGAAGCTTTCTTT.